This paragraph covers one T cell receptor beta chain sequence. Its specificity is not known. V was cut by 10 bases and J by 4 bases, with 11 bases left in between. The CDR3 extends over 12 amino acids. The source of the sample is a study of T cell responses to AZD1222 COVID-19 vaccine. Looking at the study overall: Pooling was applied to second doses at about 4 or about 12 weeks. Study conclusions and caveats: The number of AZD1222 recipients seropositive at baseline was only 5 to 7.

Sequencing used immunoSEQ multiplex PCR; TCRdb keeps in-frame clones, though not all of them. The sample lists 65,000 to 85,000 clones, about 85% occurring once. The source of this sequence is an adult in good health. This specimen was peripheral blood, taken on day 0 of AZD1222 vaccination. This chain joins TRBV12-3 or TRBV12-4 and TRBJ1-5, with no clear D. The CDR3 DNA follows: TGTGCCATCTCCTTTAGTAATCAGCCCCAGCATTTT. It is translated as CAISFSNQPQHF.